The sequence of this TCR beta chain was determined in a study of blood T cell repertoires in COVID-19. The overall study: Samples taken during acute and convalescent COVID-19 were collected in the United States, Italy and Spain. From T cells, B-cell-depleted T cells, or PBMCs came the material, which was cDNA or gDNA.

The ends were cut back, 4 bases at V and 9 bases at J, with 16 bases in the middle. Germline assignment: CDR1 LGHNA and CDR2 YNFKEQ. The CDR3 runs to 14 residues. Original data processing: The assay estimated nucleated cells by amplifying reference gene primers. Using immunoSEQ multiplex PCR, the repertoire was profiled, and TCRdb retains in-frame clones only, with some absent. V, J and clone size were drawn from that table, and D and trimming were deduced from the DNA. In the table there are tens of thousands of clones, about 86% of which are singletons. Sequenced: peripheral blood. This chain links TRBV4-2 with TRBJ2-1; tentative D call: TRBD2 (6 bases). The receptor's source is an elderly man with active COVID-19. For the CDR3, the DNA is TGTGCCAGCAGCCCCCCCGGAGGGGAGAGTGAGCAGTTCTTC. Amino acid sequence: CASSPPGGESEQFF.